These 12 T cell receptor beta chains were sequenced from one sample in a study of sequential checkpoint blockade in melanoma. The repertoire was sequenced with immunoSEQ multiplex PCR; TCRdb's copy has only in-frame clones and lacks some. The data contain roughly 20,000 clones, around 83% of them singletons. Treatment noted: randomized to nivolumab then ipilimumab (arm A) or the reverse (arm B). The sequences come from CD8+ T cells sorted from blood (inferred from file names), collected from a patient given nivolumab and ipilimumab in sequence. Receptor source: a human donor with melanoma.

The chain combines TRBV2 with TRBJ2-7; D is perhaps TRBD2 (5 bases). CDR1 is SNHLY, CDR2 FYNNEI, per germline. The CDR3 sequence is 12 residues long. V was clipped by 5 bases and J by 4 bases, with 9 bases between them. CDR3 residues: CASSRRDYEQYF. The CDR3 bases are TGTGCCAGCAGTAGACGGGATTACGAGCAGTACTTC.

The chain carries TRBV7-9 and TRBJ1-5; no clear D. The V end lost 7 bases, the J end lost 2 bases, and 9 bases lay between the germline ends. CDR1 and CDR2 (germline): SEHNR, FQNEAQ (reference sequence). The CDR3 has 13 amino acids. The CDR3 nucleotides read TGTGCCAGCACCCACGCGGGCAATCAGCCCCAGCATTTT. Protein product: CASTHAGNQPQHF.

This clone was seen more than once but under ten times. The CDR3 reads CATSRMSPMVTSGELFF. The CDR3, as DNA: TGTGCCACCAGCAGAATGTCCCCGATGGTGACTAGCGGGGAGCTGTTTTTT. The chain recombines TRBV15 with TRBJ2-2, with D possibly matching TRBD2 (6 bases). V was shortened by 2 bases and J by 7 bases, with 20 bases between the two germline ends. The CDR3 is made up of 17 amino acids. CDR1 is LNHNV and CDR2 is YYDKDF in the germline V gene (reference sequence).

This clone was counted between two and nine times. V gene TRBV2 combines with J gene TRBJ1-5, with a weak D call TRBD1 (5 bases). CDR1 and CDR2 (germline): SNHLY, FYNNEI. Trimming cost V 8 bases and J 1 base, with 12 bases left between them. The CDR3 totals 14 residues. This CDR3 reads CASEEGQSNQPQHF. The CDR3, as DNA: TGTGCCAGCGAGGAGGGGCAGAGCAATCAGCCCCAGCATTTT.

This chain joins TRBV5-1 and TRBJ2-7, with D tentatively TRBD1 (6 bases). Trimming pared 4 bases from V and 7 bases from J, leaving 21 bases between. This CDR3 is built from 15 residues. Germline CDR1 and CDR2: SGHRS and YFSETQ. CDR3 amino acids: CASSPPSLGGKEQYF. The CDR3 coding sequence is TGCGCCAGCAGCCCACCCTCTTTAGGGGGTAAGGAGCAGTACTTC.

The V call is TRBV2, the J call TRBJ2-3; the D gene is possibly TRBD2 (5 bases). Germline-derived CDR1 and CDR2 are SNHLY and FYNNEI. This CDR3 comprises 17 residues. The V end was cut by 0 bases, the J end by 0 bases, with 13 bases between. CDR3 nucleotides: TGTGCCAGCAGTGAAGCGTCACAGCGGACTAGCACAGATACGCAGTATTTT. Translated: CASSEASQRTSTDTQYF.

The CDR3 loop is CASSTDSTEAFF. The CDR3 nucleotides read TGTGCCAGCAGTACAGACAGCACCGAAGCTTTCTTT. The chain combines TRBV28 with TRBJ1-1; TRBD1 is a possible D gene (5 bases). The V gene lost 5 bases and the J gene lost 8 bases, with 12 bases spanning the gap. CDR1 and CDR2 from the germline V gene are MDHEN and SYDVKM. CDR3 length: 12 residues. The full variable domain, rest sourced from reference TRBV28 and TRBJ1-1, is DVKVTQSSRYLVKRTGEKVFLECVQDMDHENMFWYRQDPGLGLRLIYFSYDVKMKEKGDIPEGYSVSREKKERFSLILESASTNQTSMYLCASSTDSTEAFFGQGTRLTVV.

The gene calls are TRBV30 and TRBJ2-2; D remains ambiguous. CDR3 size: 13 residues. The V end was cut by 0 bases, the J end by 5 bases, with 7 bases between. Germline values: CDR1 GTSNPN, CDR2 SVGIG (reference sequence). CDR3 DNA sequence: TGTGCCTGGAGTGTACTGGTGACCGGGGAGCTGTTTTTT. Protein sequence: CAWSVLVTGELFF. The complete variable domain, with remaining parts taken from reference TRBV30 and TRBJ2-2, reads SQTIHQWPATLVQPVGSPLSLECTVEGTSNPNLYWYRQAAGRGLQLLFYSVGIGQISSEVPQNLSASRPQDRQFILSSKKLLLSDSGFYLCAWSVLVTGELFFGEGSRLTVL.

The chain is built from TRBV4-1 and TRBJ1-1, with D uncertain. The CDR3 runs 15 residues. From germline, CDR1 is MGHRA and CDR2 YSYEKL. V was trimmed by 1 base and J by 4 bases, leaving 13 bases between them. CDR3 loop: CASSQGVVGGTEAFF. The DNA for the CDR3 is TGCGCCAGCAGCCAAGGAGTCGTGGGAGGCACTGAAGCTTTCTTT.

This sequence joins TRBV13 and TRBJ1-3; perhaps TRBD1 as D (6 bases). This CDR3 region has 13 residues. The germline CDR1 and CDR2 sequences are PRHDT and FYEKMQ (reference sequence). Trimming shortened V by 4 bases and J by 8 bases, and 12 bases separated the two germline ends. This CDR3 reads CASSWDTGDTIYF. CDR3 bases: TGTGCCAGCAGCTGGGACACCGGGGACACCATATATTTT.

The V and J genes are TRBV7-8 and TRBJ2-5, with 12 bases fitting TRBD2. The J segment lost 3 bases and the V segment lost 7 bases, leaving 6 bases of the junction unmatched. Germline-derived CDR1 and CDR2 are SGHVS and FQNEAQ. This CDR3 is built from 15 residues. The CDR3 DNA follows: TGTGCCAGCATCCTTCGACTAGCGGGAGAAGAGACCCAGTACTTC. Its protein is CASILRLAGEETQYF.

This sequence joins TRBV7-3 and TRBJ2-7, with D possibly being TRBD1 (6 bases). V dropped 5 bases and J dropped 5 bases, with 22 bases sitting between them. Germline V gene data show CDR1 as SGHTA and CDR2 as FQGTGA. CDR3 length: 16 residues. CDR3 sequence: CASSQLRQGRGDEQYF. CDR3 DNA: TGTGCCAGCAGCCAACTTCGGCAGGGGAGAGGGGACGAGCAGTACTTC.